Detailed here is one T cell receptor beta chain. Its antigen is unknown. The sample is drawn from a study of OX40 agonist ivuxolimab in advanced cancers. The wider study: Those enrolled were about 82% male, with a mean age of approximately 60 years and ages from about 20 to 85.

TCRdb keeps only in-frame clones here, not all; method: immunoSEQ multiplex PCR. The top ten clones hold 1.5% to 2% of a sample with fewer than 85,000 clones, roughly four fifths of them seen once. Overall study results and limits: With doses of 0.1 to 3.0 mg/kg, CD4+ and CD8+ blood T cells had undergone clonal expansion by week 6.

V was trimmed by 7 bases and J by 3 bases, leaving 7 bases between them. Germline V gene data show CDR1 as MDHEN and CDR2 as SYDVKM. The CDR3 is made up of 11 amino acids. The genes are TRBV28 and TRBJ2-7; unclear D gene. The origin of this receptor is an adult with an advanced solid tumor such as melanoma, head and neck, liver or kidney cancer. Sequenced material: CD4+ or CD8+ T cells sorted from blood, taken in a trial of the OX40 agonist ivuxolimab. The chain's CDR3 is CASMGNYEQYF. In DNA form, the CDR3 reads TGTGCCAGCATGGGAAACTACGAGCAGTACTTC.